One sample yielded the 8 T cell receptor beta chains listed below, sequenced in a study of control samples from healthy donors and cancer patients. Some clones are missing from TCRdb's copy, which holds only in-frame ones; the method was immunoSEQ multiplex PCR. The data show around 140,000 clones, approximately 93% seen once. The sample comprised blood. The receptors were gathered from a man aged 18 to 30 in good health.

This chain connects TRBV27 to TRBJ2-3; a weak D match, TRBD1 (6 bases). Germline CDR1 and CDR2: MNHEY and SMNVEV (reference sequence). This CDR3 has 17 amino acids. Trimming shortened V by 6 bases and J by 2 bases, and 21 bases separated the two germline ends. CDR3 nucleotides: TGTGCCAGCAGCCTTAGGGGCTACAGGGAATTCACAGATACGCAGTATTTT. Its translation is CASSLRGYREFTDTQYF.

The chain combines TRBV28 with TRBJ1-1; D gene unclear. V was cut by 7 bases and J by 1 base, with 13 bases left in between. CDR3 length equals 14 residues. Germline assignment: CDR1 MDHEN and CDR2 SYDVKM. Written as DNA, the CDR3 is TGTGCCAGCAAGGGTTACGTGAAGAACACTGAAGCTTTCTTT. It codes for CASKGYVKNTEAFF.

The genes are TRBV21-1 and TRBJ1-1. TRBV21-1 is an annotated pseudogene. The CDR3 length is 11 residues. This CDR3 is CASSGGEEAFF. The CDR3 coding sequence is TGTGCCAGCAGTGGCGGGGAAGAAGCTTTCTTT.

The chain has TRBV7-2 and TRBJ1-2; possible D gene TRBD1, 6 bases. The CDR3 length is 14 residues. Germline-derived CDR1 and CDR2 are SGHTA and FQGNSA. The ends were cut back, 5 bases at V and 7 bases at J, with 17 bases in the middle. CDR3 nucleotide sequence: TGTGCCAGCAGCCGGAACAGGGACGTTGGTGGCTACACCTTC. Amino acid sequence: CASSRNRDVGGYTF.

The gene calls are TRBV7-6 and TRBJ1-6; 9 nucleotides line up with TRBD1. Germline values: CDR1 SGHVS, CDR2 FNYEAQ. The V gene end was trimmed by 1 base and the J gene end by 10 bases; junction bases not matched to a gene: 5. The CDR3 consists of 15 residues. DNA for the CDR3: TGTGCCAGCAGCTTAGTCCGGGACAGGGACTCACCCCTCCACTTT. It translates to CASSLVRDRDSPLHF.

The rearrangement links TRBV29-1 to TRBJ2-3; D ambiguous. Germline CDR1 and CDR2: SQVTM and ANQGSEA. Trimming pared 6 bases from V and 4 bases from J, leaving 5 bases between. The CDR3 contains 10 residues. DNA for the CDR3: TGCAGCGTATACCCAGATACGCAGTATTTT. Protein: CSVYPDTQYF.

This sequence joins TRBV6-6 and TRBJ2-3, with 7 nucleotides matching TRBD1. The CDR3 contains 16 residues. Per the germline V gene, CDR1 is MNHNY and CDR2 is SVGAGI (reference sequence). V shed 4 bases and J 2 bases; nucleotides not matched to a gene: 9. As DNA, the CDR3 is TGTGCCAGCAGTTCCCGGGACAGAGGGTCCACAGATACGCAGTATTTT. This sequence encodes CASSSRDRGSTDTQYF.

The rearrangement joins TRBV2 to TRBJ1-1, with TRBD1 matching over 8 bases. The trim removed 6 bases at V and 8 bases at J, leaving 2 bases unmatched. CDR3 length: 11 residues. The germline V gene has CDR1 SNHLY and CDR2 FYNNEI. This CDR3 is CASRGDREAFF. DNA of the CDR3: TGTGCCAGCAGAGGGGACAGGGAAGCTTTCTTT.